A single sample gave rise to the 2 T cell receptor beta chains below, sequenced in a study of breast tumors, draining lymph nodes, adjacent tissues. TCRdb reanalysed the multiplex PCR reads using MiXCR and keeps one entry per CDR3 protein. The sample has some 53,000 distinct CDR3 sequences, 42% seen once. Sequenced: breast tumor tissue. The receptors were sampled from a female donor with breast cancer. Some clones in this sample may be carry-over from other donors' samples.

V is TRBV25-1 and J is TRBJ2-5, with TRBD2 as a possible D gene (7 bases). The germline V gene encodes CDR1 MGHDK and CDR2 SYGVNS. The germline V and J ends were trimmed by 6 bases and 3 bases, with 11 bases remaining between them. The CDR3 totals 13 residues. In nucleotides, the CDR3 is TGTGCCAGCAGGAGAGGGGGGGAAGAGACCCAGTACTTC. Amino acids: CASRRGGEETQYF.

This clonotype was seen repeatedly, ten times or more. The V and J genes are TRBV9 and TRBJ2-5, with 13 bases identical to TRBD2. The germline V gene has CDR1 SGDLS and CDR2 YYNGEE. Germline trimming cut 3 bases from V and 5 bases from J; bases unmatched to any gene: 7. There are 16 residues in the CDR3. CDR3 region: CASSETSGRLGETQYF. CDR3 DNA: TGTGCCAGCAGCGAGACTAGCGGGAGGTTAGGGGAGACCCAGTACTTC.